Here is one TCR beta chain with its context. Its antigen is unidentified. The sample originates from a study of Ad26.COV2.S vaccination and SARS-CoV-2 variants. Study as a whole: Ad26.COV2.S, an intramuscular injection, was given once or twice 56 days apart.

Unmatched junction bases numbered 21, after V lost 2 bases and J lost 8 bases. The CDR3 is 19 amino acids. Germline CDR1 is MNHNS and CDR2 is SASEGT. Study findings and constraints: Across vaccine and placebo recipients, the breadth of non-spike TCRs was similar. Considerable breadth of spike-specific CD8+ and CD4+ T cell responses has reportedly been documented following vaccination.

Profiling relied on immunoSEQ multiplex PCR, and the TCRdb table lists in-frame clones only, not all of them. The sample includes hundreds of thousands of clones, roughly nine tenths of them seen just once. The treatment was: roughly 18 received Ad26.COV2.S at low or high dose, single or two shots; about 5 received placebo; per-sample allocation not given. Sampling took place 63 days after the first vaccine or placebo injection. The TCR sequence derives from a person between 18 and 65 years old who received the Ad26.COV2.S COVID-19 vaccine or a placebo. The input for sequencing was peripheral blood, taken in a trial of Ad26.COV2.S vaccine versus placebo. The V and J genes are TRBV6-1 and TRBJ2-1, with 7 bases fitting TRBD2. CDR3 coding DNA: TGTGCCAGCAGTGAATTTCCAGCCTTGCGAAGGACTAGAGTCGATGAGCAGTTCTTC. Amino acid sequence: CASSEFPALRRTRVDEQFF.